A single sample is the source of the 25 T cell receptor beta chains below, sequenced in a study of T cells in Graves' hyperthyroidism and ophthalmopathy. The source material, RNA transcripts, was used to amplify TCR beta CDR3 regions. In the first-round RT-PCR of the TCR CDR3, the HTBI primer set was used. TCRdb re-derived calls from the multiplex PCR reads in MiXCR, one entry per CDR3 protein. The table records about 400,000 distinct CDR3 sequences, more than 13% of them present only once. The sequenced material came from blood. Every receptor here comes from a man aged 45-65 years with Graves' ophthalmopathy.

V is TRBV20-1 and J is TRBJ2-3; D is unresolved. The germline V and J ends were trimmed by 1 base and 3 bases, with 14 bases remaining between them. The germline V gene has CDR1 DFQATT and CDR2 SNEGSKA (reference sequence). The length of the CDR3 is 15 residues. Here the CDR3 reads CSARVHRKGTDTQYF. Here the CDR3 DNA reads TGCAGTGCTAGAGTACACCGAAAAGGGACAGATACGCAGTATTTT.

This clonotype was seen repeatedly, ten times or more. The rearrangement links TRBV2 to TRBJ2-2, with D possibly TRBD1 on 7 matching bases. Germline CDR1 is SNHLY and CDR2 is FYNNEI. V was trimmed by 9 bases and J by 2 bases, leaving 13 bases between them. The CDR3 runs to 14 residues. CDR3 in DNA: TGTGCCAGAACCGGAGGGGGCAACACCGGGGAGCTGTTTTTT. Translating it yields CARTGGGNTGELFF.

The table lists this clonotype with many counts. The chain joins TRBV3-1 to TRBJ1-1; D remains ambiguous. The CDR3 extends over 13 amino acids. The germline gives CDR1 LGHDT, CDR2 YNNKEL (reference sequence). With 1 base removed from V and 1 base from J, the gap between germline ends came to 4 bases. The CDR3 DNA reads as TGTGCCAGCAGCCAAGCCCCGAACACTGAAGCTTTCTTT. Residues: CASSQAPNTEAFF.

This clonotype was picked up many times. The J gene is TRBJ1-2, the V gene TRBV6-1; the D gene is possibly TRBD1 (6 bases). This CDR3 region has 15 residues. Trimming pared 6 bases from V and 0 bases from J, leaving 14 bases between. The germline gives CDR1 MNHNS, CDR2 SASEGT. The CDR3 region is CASSGGGGANYGYTF. The CDR3 region has the DNA TGTGCCAGCAGCGGGGGAGGGGGAGCTAACTATGGCTACACCTTC.

In its sample, this clonotype was seen many times. The chain has TRBV2 and TRBJ2-5; possibly TRBD1 for D (6 bases). CDR3 length equals 14 residues. The V end lost 6 bases, the J end lost 5 bases, and 16 bases lay between the germline ends. Germline V gives CDR1 SNHLY, CDR2 FYNNEI. Here the CDR3 reads CASRSGTSRETQYF. Here the CDR3 DNA reads TGTGCCAGCAGGTCCGGGACAAGTCGGGAGACCCAGTACTTC.

This clonotype was seen only a few times. V is TRBV30 and J is TRBJ2-6, with 7 bases lining up with TRBD1. The CDR3 is 17 amino acids. CDR1 is GTSNPN and CDR2 is SVGIG in the germline V gene (reference sequence). After removal of 7 bases from V and 0 bases from J, the junction contained 12 bases not matched to a gene. CDR3 coding DNA: TGTGCCTCACCGAGAAGGGGGCGCGACTCTGGGGCCAACGTCCTGACTTTC. Protein: CASPRRGRDSGANVLTF.

This clonotype was seen at least ten times. The V and J genes are TRBV6-1 and TRBJ2-5; TRBD1 might be the D (5 bases). CDR3 length equals 15 residues. Trimming shortened V by 6 bases and J by 2 bases, and 16 bases separated the two germline ends. Per the germline V gene, CDR1 is MNHNS and CDR2 is SASEGT. The CDR3 loop is CASRAPWAGQETQYF. The CDR3 bases are TGTGCCAGCAGGGCACCTTGGGCAGGGCAAGAGACCCAGTACTTC.

This clonotype appeared many times. This chain uses TRBV5-1 with TRBJ2-7; tentatively, D is TRBD1 (6 bases). CDR3 length equals 16 residues. V was shortened by 2 bases and J by 4 bases, with 19 bases between the two germline ends. CDR1 and CDR2 (germline): SGHRS, YFSETQ. CDR3 residues: CASSFSAAQGLYEQYF. The CDR3 coding sequence is TGCGCCAGCAGCTTCAGCGCGGCACAGGGTTTGTACGAGCAGTACTTC.

The chain carries TRBV27 and TRBJ2-5; D call uncertain. The CDR3 covers 9 residues. V was cut by 7 bases and J by 6 bases, with 3 bases left in between. Per the germline V gene, CDR1 is MNHEY and CDR2 is SMNVEV (reference sequence). CDR3 amino acids: CASTQTQYF. CDR3 DNA: TGTGCCAGCACGCAGACCCAGTACTTC.

The table lists this clonotype with many counts. This chain uses TRBV10-3 with TRBJ1-2; TRBD1 aligns across 8 bases. V lost 9 bases to trimming and J lost 8 bases; unmatched junction nucleotides: 8. Germline CDR1 reads ENHRY; CDR2 reads SYGVKD. The CDR3 runs 12 residues. The CDR3 DNA follows: TGTGCCATAACGACAGGGGAGGAAGGCTACACCTTC. The encoded protein is CAITTGEEGYTF.

V gene TRBV20-1 combines with J gene TRBJ1-4; TRBD1 aligns across 8 bases. The CDR3 totals 15 residues. The V segment lost 6 bases and the J segment 4 bases; nucleotides outside the gene matches: 10. Germline V gene sequence: CDR1 DFQATT, CDR2 SNEGSKA (reference sequence). The CDR3 reads CSAAELGQDNEKLFF. In DNA, the CDR3 is TGCAGTGCGGCTGAACTGGGACAGGATAATGAAAAACTGTTTTTT.

The table lists this clonotype with many counts. CDR3 sequence reads: CAWRLYQETQYF. DNA for the CDR3: TGTGCCTGGAGATTGTACCAAGAGACCCAGTACTTC. The J gene is TRBJ2-5, the V gene TRBV30, with D hard to call. The ends were cut back, 3 bases at V and 0 bases at J, with 5 bases in the middle. Germline V gene sequence: CDR1 GTSNPN, CDR2 SVGIG (reference sequence). This CDR3 has 12 amino acids. The full variable domain, rest sourced from reference TRBV30 and TRBJ2-5, is SQTIHQWPATLVQPVGSPLSLECTVEGTSNPNLYWYRQAAGRGLQLLFYSVGIGQISSEVPQNLSASRPQDRQFILSSKKLLLSDSGFYLCAWRLYQETQYFGPGTRLLVL.

The sample holds many counts of this clonotype. The chain combines TRBV4-1 with TRBJ2-7, with 9 bases aligning to TRBD2. The length of the CDR3 is 15 residues. The germline gives CDR1 MGHRA, CDR2 YSYEKL. After removal of 4 bases from V and 3 bases from J, the junction contained 7 bases not matched to a gene. For the CDR3, the DNA is TGCGCCAGCAGCCGAGGTAGCGGGAGCGTCTACGAGCAGTACTTC. Its protein is CASSRGSGSVYEQYF.

CDR3 in amino acids: CASGPGLAGRNEQFF. The CDR3 bases are TGTGCCAGCGGCCCGGGACTAGCGGGACGCAATGAGCAGTTCTTC. The chain carries TRBV7-2 and TRBJ2-1, with 13 bases lining up with TRBD2. The germline V gene has CDR1 SGHTA and CDR2 FQGNSA. V shed 8 bases, J shed 6 bases, and the junction held 7 bases outside the gene matches. This CDR3 is 15 amino acids long.

This clonotype was recorded many times. V usage is TRBV11-3 and J usage is TRBJ2-1; 12 positions match TRBD2. V was clipped by 2 bases and J by 6 bases; unmatched bases: 11. Germline V gene data show CDR1 as SGHNT and CDR2 as YENEEA. The CDR3 covers 18 residues. The CDR3 DNA follows: TGTGCCAGCAGCTTAAGGTCGACTAGCGGGAGTTGGTCCAATGAGCAGTTCTTC. This codes for CASSLRSTSGSWSNEQFF.

J is TRBJ1-3 and V is TRBV4-1; 9 bases line up with TRBD1. The V gene's germline CDR1 is MGHRA and CDR2 YSYEKL. J was trimmed by 4 bases and V by 3 bases; bases with no gene match: 7. This CDR3 contains 16 residues. The CDR3 sequence is CASSHRQGGVGNTIYF. The CDR3 bases are TGCGCCAGCAGCCATCGACAGGGGGGAGTCGGAAACACCATATATTTT.

The table lists this clonotype with many counts. The CDR3, as DNA: TGTGCCAGCAGCCCCGGGGCAGGATTCAATGAGCAGTTCTTC. Protein product: CASSPGAGFNEQFF. The V gene is TRBV6-2 or TRBV6-3, the J gene TRBJ2-1; D assignment may be TRBD1 or TRBD2 (5 bases each). This CDR3 region has 14 residues. Germline V lookup: CDR1 MNHEY, CDR2 SVGEGT. The ends were cut back, 6 bases at V and 6 bases at J, with 15 bases in the middle.

This clonotype was counted a few times. The chain links TRBV7-9 to TRBJ2-5; possible D gene TRBD1, 6 bases. V lost 1 base and J 5 bases, leaving 11 bases between the germline ends. This CDR3 has 14 residues. Per the germline V gene, CDR1 is SEHNR and CDR2 is FQNEAQ (reference sequence). CDR3 bases: TGTGCCAGCAGCTTAGGGGGGCCAGTCGAGACCCAGTACTTC. This sequence encodes CASSLGGPVETQYF.

The sample holds a few counts of this clonotype. This chain links TRBV7-9 with TRBJ1-6, with TRBD1 as a possible D gene (5 bases). The V and J ends lost 1 base and 3 bases respectively, with 13 bases between them. The V gene's germline CDR1 is SEHNR and CDR2 FQNEAQ (reference sequence). The CDR3 loop spans 17 amino acids. The CDR3: CASSLVQGIDYNSPLHF. CDR3 in DNA: TGTGCCAGCAGCTTAGTTCAGGGAATTGACTATAATTCACCCCTCCACTTT. Looking up the rest from reference TRBV7-9 and TRBJ1-6 gives the full variable domain: DTGVSQNPRHKITKRGQNVTFRCDPISEHNRLYWYRQTLGQGPEFLTYFQNEAQLEKSRLLSDRFSAERPKGSFSTLEIQRTEQGDSAMYLCASSLVQGIDYNSPLHFGNGTRLTVT.

V usage is TRBV29-1 and J usage is TRBJ1-1; TRBD1 matches at 8 bases. The CDR3 runs to 15 residues. V lost 8 bases to trimming and J lost 4 bases; unmatched junction nucleotides: 15. Germline V gene sequence: CDR1 SQVTM, CDR2 ANQGSEA. The CDR3 sequence: CSTDRGLASGTEAFF. The CDR3 bases are TGCAGCACTGACAGGGGACTAGCTTCGGGCACTGAAGCTTTCTTT.

The gene calls are TRBV20-1 and TRBJ2-5, with 11 bases matching TRBD2. V trimming: 6 bases; J trimming: 4 bases; junction bases outside the gene matches: 13. The CDR3 is 16 amino acids. CDR1 is DFQATT and CDR2 is SNEGSKA in the germline V gene (reference sequence). The CDR3 DNA reads as TGCAGTGCCCACCGGGGGTCTAGCGGGAGGTCAGAGACCCAGTACTTC. Residues: CSAHRGSSGRSETQYF.

The chain has TRBV6-6 and TRBJ2-6; TRBD1 matches at 9 bases. The CDR3 totals 16 residues. Germline V gives CDR1 MNHNY, CDR2 SVGAGI (reference sequence). Trimming took 2 bases from V and 1 from J; bases not matched to a gene: 0. Here the CDR3 reads CASSYGTGSGANVLTF. CDR3 DNA: TGTGCCAGCAGTTACGGGACAGGGTCTGGGGCCAACGTCCTGACTTTC.

This clonotype was seen repeatedly, ten times or more. The chain links TRBV28 to TRBJ1-1; D is ambiguous. This CDR3 spans 13 amino acids. Germline lookup yields CDR1 MDHEN and CDR2 SYDVKM. V was pared by 5 bases and J by 3 bases, with 10 bases between. The chain's CDR3 is CASSPPRDTEAFF. The CDR3 DNA sequence: TGTGCCAGCAGTCCACCAAGAGACACTGAAGCTTTCTTT.

This clonotype appeared many times. The rearrangement links TRBV28 to TRBJ1-1; no clear D. The CDR3 extends over 14 amino acids. Trimming removed 6 bases from V and 5 bases from J, with 16 bases in between. CDR1 and CDR2 (germline): MDHEN, SYDVKM. The CDR3 region is CASSYPRVPTEAFF. In DNA, the CDR3 is TGTGCCAGCAGCTATCCTAGGGTTCCAACTGAAGCTTTCTTT. The complete variable domain, with remaining parts taken from reference TRBV28 and TRBJ1-1, reads DVKVTQSSRYLVKRTGEKVFLECVQDMDHENMFWYRQDPGLGLRLIYFSYDVKMKEKGDIPEGYSVSREKKERFSLILESASTNQTSMYLCASSYPRVPTEAFFGQGTRLTVV.

This clonotype was seen a handful of times. This sequence joins TRBV6-1 and TRBJ2-1; D gene ambiguous. Deletions cut 6 bases from V and 0 bases from J, with 12 bases between. The CDR3 is 15 residues long. Looked up from germline, CDR1 is MNHNS and CDR2 is SASEGT. The CDR3 sequence: CASRSSASSYNEQFF. In DNA form, the CDR3 reads TGTGCCAGCAGAAGTTCTGCTAGCTCCTACAATGAGCAGTTCTTC.